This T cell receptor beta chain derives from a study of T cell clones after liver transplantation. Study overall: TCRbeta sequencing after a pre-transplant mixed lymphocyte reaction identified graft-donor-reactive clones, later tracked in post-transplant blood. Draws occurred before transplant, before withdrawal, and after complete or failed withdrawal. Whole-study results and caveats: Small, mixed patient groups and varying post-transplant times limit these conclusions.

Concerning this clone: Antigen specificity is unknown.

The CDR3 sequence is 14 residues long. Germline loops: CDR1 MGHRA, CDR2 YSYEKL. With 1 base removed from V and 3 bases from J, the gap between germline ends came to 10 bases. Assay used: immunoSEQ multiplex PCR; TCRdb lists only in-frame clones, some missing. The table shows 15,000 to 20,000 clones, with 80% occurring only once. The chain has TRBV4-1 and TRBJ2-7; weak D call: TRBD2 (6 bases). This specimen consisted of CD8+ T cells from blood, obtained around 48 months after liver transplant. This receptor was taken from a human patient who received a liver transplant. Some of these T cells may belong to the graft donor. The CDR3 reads CASSQVAGNYEQYF. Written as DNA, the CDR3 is TGCGCCAGCAGCCAAGTCGCGGGGAACTACGAGCAGTACTTC.